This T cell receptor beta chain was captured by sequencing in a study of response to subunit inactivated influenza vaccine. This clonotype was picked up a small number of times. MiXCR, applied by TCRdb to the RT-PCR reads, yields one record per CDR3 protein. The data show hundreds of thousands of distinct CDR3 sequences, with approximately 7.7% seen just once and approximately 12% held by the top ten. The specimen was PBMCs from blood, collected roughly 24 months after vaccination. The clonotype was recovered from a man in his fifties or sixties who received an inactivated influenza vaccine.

CDR3 residues: CSARDTVSYGYTF. The CDR3 DNA reads TGCAGTGCTAGAGATACCGTGTCCTATGGCTACACCTTC. The chain carries TRBV20-1 and TRBJ1-2; D remains unclear. Trimming pared 0 bases from V and 4 bases from J, leaving 9 bases between. The CDR3 is 13 amino acids. Germline CDR1 is DFQATT and CDR2 is SNEGSKA (reference sequence).